The 3 T cell receptor beta chains in this list originate from one sample, sequenced in a study of CD4 T cells in relation to SARS-CoV-2 and coronaviruses. CD4+ T cells from unexposed donors were obtained before the COVID-19 pandemic (2011-2018). Sequencing was performed with immunoSEQ multiplex PCR; in TCRdb, only in-frame clones are kept and a portion is missing. The repertoire has more than 55,000 clones, roughly 85% of them found once; the top ten carry under 1.5%. Sequences were obtained from memory CD4+ T cells from PBMCs. The receptors originated from a human donor in good health.

This clone showed up just a few times. The rearrangement uses TRBV2 and TRBJ2-7, with D possibly being TRBD1 (5 bases). V lost 7 bases to trimming and J lost 2 bases, with 12 bases between them. CDR3 length equals 13 residues. Germline CDR1 is SNHLY and CDR2 is FYNNEI. DNA for the CDR3: TGTGCCAGCAAATCTGACAGTACCTACGAGCAGTACTTC. Protein: CASKSDSTYEQYF.

The chain employs TRBV4-1 and TRBJ2-7, with D tentatively TRBD2 (6 bases). CDR3 length: 19 residues. CDR1 and CDR2 from the germline V gene are MGHRA and YSYEKL. Deletions cut 1 base from V and 1 base from J, with 23 bases between. The CDR3 coding sequence is TGCGCCAGCAGCCAAGTCCACGGAGATGCGGGACCTAGATCCTACGAGCAGTACTTC. Protein sequence: CASSQVHGDAGPRSYEQYF.

The rearrangement joins TRBV6-5 to TRBJ1-2; D possibly corresponds to TRBD1 (5 bases). Trimming removed 6 bases at V and 4 bases at J, with 9 bases between. The germline gives CDR1 MNHEY, CDR2 SVGAGI. This CDR3 region has 12 residues. The CDR3 DNA reads TGTGCCAGCAGGAAGAGGGGCTATGGCTACACCTTC. It translates to CASRKRGYGYTF.